Listed below are T cell receptor beta chains from one sample, sequenced in a study of beta chain features in type 1 diabetes. Profiled with immunoSEQ multiplex PCR; TCRdb holds only in-frame clones, not every one. The sample contains hundreds of thousands of clones, approximately 12% of which appear only once. Material: naive CD4+ T cells from blood. All receptors derive from a young man in good health. Both conserved end residues are part of each CDR3. D genes are given only for firm matches. A row's size may be missing; if present it is once, few, many or a size class.

D gene	clone size	CDR3 length	V gene	J gene	CDR3 protein	CDR3 DNA
NA	NA	17	TRBV5-1	TRBJ1-6	CASSGRDIRRYNSPLHF	TGCGCCAGCAGCGGCCGGGACATCCGACGCTATAATTCACCCCTCCACTTT
NA	few	13	TRBV28	TRBJ1-5	CASNSFGNQPQHF	TGTGCCAGTAACAGCTTTGGGAATCAGCCCCAGCATTTT
TRBD1	few	14	TRBV2	TRBJ1-6	CASSEVGQDSPLHF	TGTGCCAGCAGTGAAGTGGGACAGGATTCACCCCTCCACTTT
NA	few	16	TRBV7-9	TRBJ2-2	CASSPGWGQNTGELFF	TGTGCCAGCAGCCCCGGCTGGGGGCAAAACACCGGGGAGCTGTTTTTT
TRBD1	few	16	TRBV7-2	TRBJ1-2	CASSLATGATSYGYTF	TGTGCCAGCAGCTTAGCGACAGGGGCGACATCCTATGGCTACACCTTC
TRBD2	few	16	TRBV6-6	TRBJ2-3	CASSPSSSGGGDTQYF	TGTGCCAGCAGCCCGAGCTCTAGCGGGGGTGGCGATACGCAGTATTTT
NA	few	13	TRBV19	TRBJ2-5	CASSIGATETQYF	TGTGCCAGTAGTATAGGAGCCACGGAGACCCAGTACTTC
TRBD1	NA	17	TRBV11-2	TRBJ2-3	CASSLSGTGNQIDTQYF	TGTGCCAGCAGCTTATCAGGGACAGGGAACCAAATAGATACGCAGTATTTT
TRBD1	NA	16	TRBV4-3	TRBJ1-5	CASSLNAQGAGQPQHF	TGCGCCAGCAGCCTTAATGCCCAGGGGGCGGGTCAGCCCCAGCATTTT
TRBD2	NA	16	TRBV5-8	TRBJ2-3	CASGRRAGSSTDTQYF	TGTGCCAGCGGGCGCCGAGCGGGGAGTAGCACAGATACGCAGTATTTT
TRBD1	NA	16	TRBV6-4	TRBJ1-2	CASSFETGGNSYGYTF	TGTGCCAGCAGTTTCGAGACAGGGGGTAATAGCTATGGCTACACCTTC
TRBD1	NA	15	TRBV7-2	TRBJ1-1	CASSTRTGVVTEAFF	TGTGCCAGCAGTACTAGGACAGGGGTTGTCACTGAAGCTTTCTTT
TRBD1	NA	14	TRBV29-1	TRBJ1-4	CSVGAGGPNEKLFF	TGCAGCGTTGGGGCAGGGGGACCAAATGAAAAACTGTTTTTT
NA	NA	15	TRBV9	TRBJ2-1	CASSVGAGTYNEQFF	TGTGCCAGCAGCGTAGGAGCGGGCACGTACAATGAGCAGTTCTTC
NA	NA	15	TRBV5-1	TRBJ2-5	CASSLARGPEETQYF	TGCGCCAGCAGCTTGGCCCGGGGTCCTGAAGAGACCCAGTACTTC
TRBD2	few	14	TRBV27	TRBJ2-1	CASSLRQNRDYEFF	TGTGCCAGCAGTTTGAGACAGAATCGGGACTACGAGTTCTTC
TRBD1	few	15	TRBV4-3	TRBJ2-5	CASSQAQGAAETQYF	TGCGCCAGCAGCCAGGCCCAGGGGGCTGCGGAGACCCAGTACTTC
NA	NA	16	TRBV29-1	TRBJ1-1	CSVGARVSYVSAEAFF	TGCAGCGTTGGGGCGAGGGTTAGTTATGTAAGTGCTGAAGCTTTCTTT
NA	NA	15	TRBV6-6	TRBJ2-5	CASSYSRLAQETQYF	TGTGCCAGCAGTTACTCGAGGCTAGCCCAAGAGACCCAGTACTTC
NA	few	12	TRBV15	TRBJ2-7	CATSRVLDWQYF	TGTGCCACCAGCAGAGTCCTGGACTGGCAGTACTTC
NA	NA	12	TRBV10-3	TRBJ1-5	CAIGTELLPQHF	TGTGCCATAGGGACTGAGCTTTTGCCCCAGCATTTT
NA	few	14	TRBV5-1	TRBJ2-1	CASSLGTIDNEQFF	TGCGCCAGCAGCTTGGGGACTATTGACAATGAGCAGTTCTTC
NA	few	17	TRBV7-9	TRBJ1-5	CASSLGRAQGSNQPQHF	TGTGCCAGCAGCTTGGGGCGAGCGCAGGGTAGCAATCAGCCCCAGCATTTT
TRBD2	NA	15	TRBV5-4	TRBJ2-1	CASSWGLASNNEQFF	TGTGCCAGCAGCTGGGGACTAGCGAGCAACAATGAGCAGTTCTTC
NA	few	12	TRBV12-5	TRBJ1-5	CPLSGGSQPQHF	TGTCCACTATCGGGGGGATCTCAGCCCCAGCATTTT
NA	NA	14	TRBV30	TRBJ1-2	CAWDLNRQPYGYTF	TGTGCCTGGGACCTTAATCGACAGCCCTATGGCTACACCTTC
TRBD1	few	13	TRBV4-3	TRBJ2-5	CASSRDRQETQYF	TGCGCCAGCAGCCGGGACAGACAAGAGACCCAGTACTTC
NA	NA	16	TRBV13	TRBJ2-5	CASSPYSFPEAETQYF	TGTGCCAGCAGTCCGTACTCCTTTCCTGAGGCAGAGACCCAGTACTTC
NA	NA	12	TRBV7-9	TRBJ1-1	CASSLASTEAFF	TGTGCCAGCAGCTTAGCGTCTACTGAAGCTTTCTTT
TRBD1	NA	17	TRBV5-1	TRBJ2-6	CASSWTGTGSGANVLTF	TGCGCCAGCAGCTGGACAGGGACTGGCTCTGGGGCCAACGTCCTGACTTTC
NA	few	13	TRBV4-3	TRBJ1-2	CASSQERRGGYTF	TGCGCCAGCAGCCAAGAACGCAGGGGTGGCTACACCTTC
NA	NA	14	TRBV5-1	TRBJ2-5	CASSLVGQEETQYF	TGCGCCAGCAGCTTGGTGGGGCAGGAAGAGACCCAGTACTTC
NA	NA	13	TRBV28	TRBJ2-1	CASSLQAVNEQFF	TGTGCCAGCAGTTTACAAGCGGTCAATGAGCAGTTCTTC
TRBD2	NA	15	TRBV28	TRBJ2-1	CASSLMGLADNEQFF	TGTGCCAGCAGTTTAATGGGACTAGCGGACAATGAGCAGTTCTTC
NA	few	13	TRBV19	TRBJ1-2	CASTPGRFDGYTF	TGTGCCAGTACCCCAGGGCGATTCGATGGCTACACCTTC
TRBD1	NA	16	TRBV9	TRBJ2-7	CASSVGPGTGSREQYF	TGTGCCAGCAGCGTAGGGCCCGGGACAGGGTCCCGCGAGCAGTACTTC
NA	few	14	TRBV2	TRBJ1-2	CASRETDTTYGYTF	TGTGCCAGCAGGGAGACAGATACCACCTATGGCTACACCTTC